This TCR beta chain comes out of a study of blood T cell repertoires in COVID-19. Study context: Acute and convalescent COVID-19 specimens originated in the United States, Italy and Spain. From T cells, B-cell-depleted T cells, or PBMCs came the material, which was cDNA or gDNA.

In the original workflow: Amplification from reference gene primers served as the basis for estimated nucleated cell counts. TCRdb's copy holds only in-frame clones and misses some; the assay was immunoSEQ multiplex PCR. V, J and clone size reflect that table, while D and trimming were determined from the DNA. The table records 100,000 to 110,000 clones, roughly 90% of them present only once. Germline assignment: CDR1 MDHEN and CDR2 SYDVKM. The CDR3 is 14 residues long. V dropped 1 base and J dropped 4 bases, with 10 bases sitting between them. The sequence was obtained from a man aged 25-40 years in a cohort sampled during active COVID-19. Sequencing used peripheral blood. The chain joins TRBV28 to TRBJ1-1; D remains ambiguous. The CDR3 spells CASSLSWLSTEAFF. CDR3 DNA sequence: TGTGCCAGCAGTTTATCATGGCTCTCCACTGAAGCTTTCTTT. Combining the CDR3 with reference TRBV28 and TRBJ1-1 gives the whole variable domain DVKVTQSSRYLVKRTGEKVFLECVQDMDHENMFWYRQDPGLGLRLIYFSYDVKMKEKGDIPEGYSVSREKKERFSLILESASTNQTSMYLCASSLSWLSTEAFFGQGTRLTVV.